This T cell receptor beta chain is drawn from a study of T cell repertoires in cytomegalovirus infection. At least ten counts were recorded for this clonotype. Antigen unknown. Regarding the study as a whole: The ex vivo response showed dominance by HLA-C-restricted CMV-specific TCR beta clonotypes.

TCRdb reanalysed the reads using MiXCR and keeps one entry per CDR3 protein. The repertoire holds some 560,000 distinct CDR3 sequences, approximately 40% seen once, with 40% to 60% in the top ten. This receptor was identified in a human donor in good health (CMV status not recorded). Some clones in this sample may be carry-over from other donors' samples. The material sequenced was cultured PBMCs, taken from culture after CMV antigen stimulation.

CDR3 loop: CASTLGGRGDTQYF. The CDR3 DNA follows: TGTGCCAGCACCCTCGGCGGGAGGGGCGATACGCAGTATTTT. The V gene is TRBV7-8, the J gene TRBJ2-3; 9 nucleotides align to TRBD2. Trimming took 7 bases from V and 6 from J; bases not matched to a gene: 8. The CDR3 loop spans 14 amino acids. Looked up from germline, CDR1 is SGHVS and CDR2 is FQNEAQ.